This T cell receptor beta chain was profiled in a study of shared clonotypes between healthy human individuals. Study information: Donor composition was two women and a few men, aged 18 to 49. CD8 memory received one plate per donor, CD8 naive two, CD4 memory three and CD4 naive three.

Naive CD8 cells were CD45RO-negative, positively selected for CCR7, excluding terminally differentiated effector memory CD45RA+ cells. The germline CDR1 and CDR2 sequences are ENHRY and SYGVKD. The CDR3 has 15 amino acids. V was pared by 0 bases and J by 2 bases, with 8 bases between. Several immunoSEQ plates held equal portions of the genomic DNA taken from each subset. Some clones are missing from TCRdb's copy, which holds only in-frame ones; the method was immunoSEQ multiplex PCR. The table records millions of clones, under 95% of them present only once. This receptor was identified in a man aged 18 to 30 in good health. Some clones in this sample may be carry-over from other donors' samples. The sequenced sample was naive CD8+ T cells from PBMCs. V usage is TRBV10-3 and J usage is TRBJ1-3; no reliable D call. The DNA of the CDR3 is TGTGCCATCAGTGAGTCGAATAGGGCTGGAAACACCATATATTTT. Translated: CAISESNRAGNTIYF.